One TCR beta chain is described in this entry. Its antigen is undetermined. The libraries were made with immunoSEQ v3. Method: immunoSEQ multiplex PCR; TCRdb's copy keeps in-frame clones and lacks some. The sample holds roughly 57,000 clones, 75% to 90% seen once. The CDR3 covers 13 residues. The germline gives CDR1 LNHDA, CDR2 SQIVND (reference sequence). J lost 6 bases, V lost 6 bases, and 2 bases had no gene match. These data belong to a study of TIL therapy for anti-PD-1-resistant metastatic lung cancer. Whole-study results and caveats: Patients were highly selected, enriched for treatment-naive, never-smoker and oncogene-addicted cases.

Time point defined: pre-treatment sample, taken before nivolumab and TIL therapy. The gene calls are TRBV19 and TRBJ2-1; TRBD1 matches 10 bases. This TCR derives from a person aged 25 to 85 with non-small cell lung cancer. Sequenced material: blood, taken at baseline. CDR3: CASSRQGANEQFF. The CDR3 DNA sequence: TGTGCCAGTAGCAGACAGGGGGCCAATGAGCAGTTCTTC.